This T cell receptor beta chain was recovered during a study of PD-1 blockade in classical Hodgkin lymphoma. Per germline, CDR1 KGHSH and CDR2 LQKENI. The germline V and J ends were trimmed by 2 bases and 3 bases, with 10 bases remaining between them. This CDR3 spans 14 amino acids. Each patient relapsed following autologous stem cell transplantation, and prior brentuximab vedotin exposure differed. Here immunoSEQ multiplex PCR was the method, and the copy in TCRdb shows in-frame clones only, minus some. Of more than 90,000 clones detected, 75% to 90% appear once; the ten largest clones hold about 6.4%.

The chain couples TRBV18 to TRBJ1-2; D is undetermined. Sequencing was performed on peripheral blood mononuclear cells (PBMCs), taken before the second cycle of nivolumab. The clonotype originates from a human donor with classical Hodgkin lymphoma. The CDR3 region has the DNA TGTGCCAGCTCACCAGAGGGTATGGACTATGGCTACACCTTC. As protein: CASSPEGMDYGYTF.